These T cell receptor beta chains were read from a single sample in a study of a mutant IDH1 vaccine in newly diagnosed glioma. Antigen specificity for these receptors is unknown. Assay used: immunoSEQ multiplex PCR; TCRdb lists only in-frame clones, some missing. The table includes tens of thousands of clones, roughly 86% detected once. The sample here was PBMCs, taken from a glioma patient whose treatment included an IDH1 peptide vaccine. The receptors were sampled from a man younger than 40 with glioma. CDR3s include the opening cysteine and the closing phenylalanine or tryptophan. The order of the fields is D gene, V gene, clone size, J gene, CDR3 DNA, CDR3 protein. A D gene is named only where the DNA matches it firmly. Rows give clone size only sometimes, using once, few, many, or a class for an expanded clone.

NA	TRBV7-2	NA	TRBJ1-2	TGTGCCAGCAGCTTAGATGGGGGGGCTTATGGCTACACCTTC	CASSLDGGAYGYTF
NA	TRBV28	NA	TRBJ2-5	TGTGCCAGCAGTTTGAACCCCCTACTAGGGGAGACCCAGTACTTC	CASSLNPLLGETQYF
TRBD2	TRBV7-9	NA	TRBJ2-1	TGTGCCAGCAGCTTACCCCCTCGACTAGCGGGGACGAGGAATGAGCAGTTCTTC	CASSLPPRLAGTRNEQFF
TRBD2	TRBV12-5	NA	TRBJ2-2	TGTGCTAGTGGGTCCGGGACTAGGGGCACCGGGGAGCTGTTTTTT	CASGSGTRGTGELFF
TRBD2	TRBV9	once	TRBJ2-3	TGTGCCAGCAGCACTAGCGGGGGGGCAGATACGCAGTATTTT	CASSTSGGADTQYF
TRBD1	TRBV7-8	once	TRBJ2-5	TGTGCCAGCACCAGGACAGGGGAATCGGAGACCCAGTACTTC	CASTRTGESETQYF
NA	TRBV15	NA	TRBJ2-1	TGTGCCACCAGCAGAGATGATGGGCGGGACCCCTCCTACAATGAGCAGTTCTTC	CATSRDDGRDPSYNEQFF
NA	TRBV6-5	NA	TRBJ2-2	TGTGCCAGCAGTTACTCGATCCCCCGCCCTCGGGAGCTGTTTTTT	CASSYSIPRPRELFF
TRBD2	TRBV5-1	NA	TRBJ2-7	TGCGCCAGCAGCTTTAGCGGGGGGGACTACGAGCAGTACTTC	CASSFSGGDYEQYF
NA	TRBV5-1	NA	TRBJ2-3	TGCGCCAGCAGCGAGGTTGGCACAGATACGCAGTATTTT	CASSEVGTDTQYF
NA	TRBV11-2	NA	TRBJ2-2	TGTGCCAGCAGCGTACCGGCGGGGACCGGGGAGCTGTTTTTT	CASSVPAGTGELFF
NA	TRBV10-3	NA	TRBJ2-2	TGTGCCATCGGACAGCGTTCGAACACCGGGGAGCTGTTTTTT	CAIGQRSNTGELFF
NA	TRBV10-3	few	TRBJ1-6	TGTGCCATCACCTGGGACCAAAATTCACCCCTCCACTTT	CAITWDQNSPLHF
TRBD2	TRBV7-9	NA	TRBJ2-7	TGTGCCAGCAGCTTAGAAGCGGGAACGGGCGAGCAGTACTTC	CASSLEAGTGEQYF